Listed below are T cell receptor beta chains from one sample, sequenced in a study of blood T cells in healthy people across ages. Each CDR3 protein is one row after TCRdb ran MiXCR on the 5' RACE reads. The sample lists about 1.5 million distinct CDR3 sequences, around 42% occurring once. The sample taken for sequencing was blood. These receptors all stem from a woman in her late teens or twenties in good health. Each CDR3 is given with its conserved first and last residue.

v_call	j_call	cdr3_aa
TRBV6-6	TRBJ2-7	CASSYGTGEWYEQYF
TRBV10-3	TRBJ2-1	CAIKAGLAGLSYEQFF
TRBV12-5	TRBJ2-5	CASGLQGGETQYF
TRBV3-1	-	CASSQRGQGLRGEQYF
TRBV6-5	TRBJ2-4	CASSYSTAGLTKNIQYF
TRBV5-1	TRBJ2-7	CASSLEGLHEQYF
TRBV6-6	TRBJ2-5	CASSYSGSLAWETQYF
TRBV6-6	TRBJ1-2	CAGKGGTRDGYTF
TRBV4-1	TRBJ2-3	CASGQDSGGADTQYF
TRBV20-1	TRBJ2-1	CSAILAGGSNEQFF
TRBV12-3/TRBV12-4	TRBJ1-5	CASTKRRDLNQPQHF
TRBV4-2	TRBJ2-5	CAGSQERETQYF
TRBV6-4	TRBJ2-2	CASSDSKGGPGELFF
TRBV6-1	TRBJ2-7	CASRDLDFLPYEQYF
TRBV6-1	TRBJ2-7	CASSERVVEYEQYF
TRBV5-6	TRBJ2-7	CASSLLTSGASYEQYF
TRBV7-3	TRBJ2-7	CASSPAGASNEQYF
TRBV6-1	TRBJ1-1	CASRRVGGRNTEAFF
TRBV20-1	TRBJ2-2	CSALPGTGAFGELFF
TRBV2	TRBJ1-1	CASSEGGIEAFF